Sequencing of this T cell receptor (beta chain) was carried out in a study of cytomegalovirus exposure and HLA in healthy donors. General observations from the study: The authors later found HLA-associated TCR beta chains more clonally expanded than equally common others. Cytomegalovirus-associated TCR beta chains were listed, numbering 164.

Researchers ran the PCR with 60 Vbeta and 13 Jbeta primers. Assay used: immunoSEQ multiplex PCR; TCRdb lists only in-frame clones, some missing. The sample includes tens of thousands of clones, around 78% seen only once; the top ten take 0.55% to 0.65%. In regard to this clone: Antigen specificity is unknown.

Germline trimming cut 5 bases from V and 4 bases from J; bases unmatched to any gene: 7. This CDR3 spans 14 amino acids. Germline CDR1 is MNHEY and CDR2 is SVGAGI. The sequence was collected from a man aged 25 to 40 in good health and CMV-seronegative. The genes are TRBV6-5 and TRBJ1-2, with 7 bases lining up with TRBD1. The sequencing sample was made of PBMCs. The DNA of the CDR3 is TGTGCCAGCAGTACCGCACAGGGGTTCTATGGCTACACCTTC. Its protein is CASSTAQGFYGYTF.